A selection of T cell receptor beta chains follows, all from one sample in a study of patients with pleural tuberculosis. MiXCR, applied by TCRdb to the reads, yields one record per CDR3 protein. This table holds about 50,000 distinct CDR3 sequences, about 7.3% found once. These TCRs come from a human donor with pleural tuberculosis. The CDR3 runs from the conserved cysteine through the conserved F or W. D genes are given only for firm matches. Clone sizes are given selectively: once, few, many, or a class where the clone is expanded.

j_call: TRBJ2-3; clone_size: many; v_call: TRBV24-1; d_call: TRBD2; cdr3_aa: CATSDLNSGSGRADTQYF; cdr3_nt: TGTGCCACCAGTGACCTGAATTCCGGAAGCGGGAGGGCAGATACGCAGTATTTT
j_call: TRBJ1-1; clone_size: many; v_call: TRBV4-3; d_call: .; cdr3_aa: CASSLTGYTEAFF; cdr3_nt: TGCGCCAGCAGCCTCACAGGGTACACTGAAGCTTTCTTT
j_call: TRBJ2-5; clone_size: many; v_call: TRBV12-3/TRBV12-4; d_call: TRBD2; cdr3_aa: CASSMAGGAQETQYF; cdr3_nt: TGTGCCAGCAGTATGGCGGGAGGTGCTCAAGAGACCCAGTACTTC
j_call: TRBJ1-1; clone_size: few; v_call: TRBV11-1; d_call: .; cdr3_aa: CASSLYGGTEAFF; cdr3_nt: TGTGCCAGCAGCTTATATGGAGGGACTGAAGCTTTCTTT
j_call: TRBJ1-5; clone_size: medium-sized; v_call: TRBV10-3; d_call: .; cdr3_aa: CATQAGNQPQHF; cdr3_nt: TGTGCCACACAGGCAGGCAATCAGCCCCAGCATTTT
j_call: TRBJ1-3; clone_size: many; v_call: TRBV28; d_call: .; cdr3_aa: CASSPDFSGNTIYF; cdr3_nt: TGTGCCAGCAGTCCAGACTTCTCTGGAAACACCATATATTTT
j_call: TRBJ1-5; clone_size: many; v_call: TRBV11-2; d_call: TRBD1; cdr3_aa: CASSLTGGDNQPQHF; cdr3_nt: TGTGCCAGCAGCCTGACAGGGGGAGACAATCAGCCCCAGCATTTT
j_call: TRBJ1-1; clone_size: many; v_call: TRBV6-1; d_call: .; cdr3_aa: CASREQGSGNTEAFF; cdr3_nt: TGTGCCAGCAGGGAGCAGGGTTCGGGGAACACTGAAGCTTTCTTT
j_call: TRBJ2-1; clone_size: many; v_call: TRBV15; d_call: TRBD2; cdr3_aa: CATSNSGSSEQFF; cdr3_nt: TGTGCCACCAGCAATAGCGGGAGCTCTGAGCAGTTCTTC
j_call: TRBJ2-7; clone_size: many; v_call: TRBV20-1; d_call: TRBD2; cdr3_aa: CSASDREGPHF; cdr3_nt: TGCAGTGCTAGTGATCGGGAGGGCCCGCACTTC
j_call: TRBJ1-2; clone_size: many; v_call: TRBV20-1; d_call: .; cdr3_aa: CSAEGATRGYTF; cdr3_nt: TGCAGTGCTGAAGGGGCCACGCGAGGCTACACCTTC
j_call: TRBJ2-1; clone_size: .; v_call: TRBV11-1; d_call: .; cdr3_aa: CASSKGTSYNEQFF; cdr3_nt: TGTGCCAGCAGCAAGGGAACTAGCTACAATGAGCAGTTCTTC
j_call: TRBJ2-7; clone_size: many; v_call: TRBV25-1; d_call: .; cdr3_aa: CASSPHRRVYAYEQYF; cdr3_nt: TGTGCCAGCAGTCCCCACCGTCGGGTCTACGCTTACGAGCAGTACTTC
j_call: TRBJ1-2; clone_size: medium-sized; v_call: TRBV28; d_call: .; cdr3_aa: CASSPPVHGYTF; cdr3_nt: TGTGCCAGCAGCCCCCCGGTCCATGGCTACACCTTC
j_call: TRBJ1-2; clone_size: many; v_call: TRBV3-1; d_call: TRBD1; cdr3_aa: CASSQETGASYGYTF; cdr3_nt: TGTGCCAGCAGCCAGGAAACAGGGGCAAGCTATGGCTACACCTTC
j_call: TRBJ2-3; clone_size: many; v_call: TRBV3-1; d_call: .; cdr3_aa: CASSQVLSPDTQYF; cdr3_nt: TGTGCCAGCAGCCAAGTACTATCCCCAGATACGCAGTATTTT
j_call: TRBJ2-2; clone_size: few; v_call: TRBV20-1; d_call: TRBD1; cdr3_aa: CSASRGQGAGELFF; cdr3_nt: TGCAGTGCTTCCAGGGGGCAGGGAGCCGGGGAGCTGTTTTTT
j_call: TRBJ2-2; clone_size: many; v_call: TRBV11-2; d_call: .; cdr3_aa: CASSLLRGRTGELFF; cdr3_nt: TGTGCCAGCAGCTTACTCAGGGGGAGGACCGGGGAGCTGTTTTTT
j_call: TRBJ1-5; clone_size: .; v_call: TRBV11-1; d_call: .; cdr3_aa: CASSLYLSGGGRNQPQHF; cdr3_nt: TGTGCCAGCAGCTTATACTTATCCGGGGGCGGTCGCAATCAGCCCCAGCATTTT
j_call: TRBJ2-1; clone_size: many; v_call: TRBV6-2/TRBV6-3; d_call: .; cdr3_aa: CASNSPGVDEQFF; cdr3_nt: TGTGCCAGCAATTCCCCGGGGGTCGATGAGCAGTTCTTC
j_call: TRBJ1-6; clone_size: many; v_call: TRBV7-9; d_call: .; cdr3_aa: CASSSGPPLHF; cdr3_nt: TGTGCCAGCAGTTCAGGGCCACCCCTCCACTTT
j_call: TRBJ1-1; clone_size: .; v_call: TRBV18; d_call: .; cdr3_aa: CASSPPTALDPEAFF; cdr3_nt: TGTGCCAGCTCACCCCCCACAGCTTTGGATCCTGAAGCTTTCTTT
j_call: TRBJ1-2; clone_size: many; v_call: TRBV20-1; d_call: TRBD1; cdr3_aa: CSASLQGAGYTF; cdr3_nt: TGCAGTGCTAGTCTCCAGGGGGCGGGCTACACCTTC
j_call: TRBJ2-7; clone_size: many; v_call: TRBV11-2; d_call: TRBD1; cdr3_aa: CASSSSDSGGYEQYF; cdr3_nt: TGTGCCAGCAGCTCGTCCGATTCAGGGGGCTACGAGCAGTACTTC
j_call: TRBJ2-2; clone_size: many; v_call: TRBV2; d_call: .; cdr3_aa: CASRQVQNTGELFF; cdr3_nt: TGTGCCAGCAGACAGGTTCAGAACACCGGGGAGCTGTTTTTT
j_call: TRBJ2-7; clone_size: many; v_call: TRBV6-2/TRBV6-3; d_call: .; cdr3_aa: CASSYSSWEQYF; cdr3_nt: TGTGCCAGCAGTTACTCGAGTTGGGAGCAGTACTTC
j_call: TRBJ1-6; clone_size: many; v_call: TRBV6-5; d_call: .; cdr3_aa: CASSSQGRDSPLHF; cdr3_nt: TGTGCCAGCAGTTCACAGGGACGGGATTCACCCCTCCACTTT
j_call: TRBJ2-3; clone_size: few; v_call: TRBV12-3/TRBV12-4; d_call: .; cdr3_aa: CASRGGPTKYF; cdr3_nt: TGTGCCAGCAGGGGGGGACCTACAAAGTATTTT
j_call: TRBJ1-3; clone_size: many; v_call: TRBV6-2/TRBV6-3; d_call: TRBD1; cdr3_aa: CANSYQTGDGNTIYF; cdr3_nt: TGTGCCAACAGTTACCAGACAGGGGATGGAAACACCATATATTTT
j_call: TRBJ2-3; clone_size: .; v_call: TRBV5-6; d_call: TRBD2; cdr3_aa: CASTIGTSGSTDTQYF; cdr3_nt: TGTGCCAGCACCATCGGGACTAGCGGAAGCACAGATACGCAGTATTTT
j_call: TRBJ2-2; clone_size: many; v_call: TRBV6-1; d_call: TRBD2; cdr3_aa: CASSGAGGVGELFF; cdr3_nt: TGTGCCAGCAGTGGAGCGGGAGGTGTCGGGGAGCTGTTTTTT
j_call: TRBJ2-1; clone_size: many; v_call: TRBV12-3/TRBV12-4; d_call: TRBD1; cdr3_aa: CASRRPGQGAYNEQFF; cdr3_nt: TGTGCCAGCAGACGACCGGGACAGGGGGCCTACAATGAGCAGTTCTTC
j_call: TRBJ2-1; clone_size: many; v_call: TRBV10-3; d_call: .; cdr3_aa: CAIRRAKDEQFF; cdr3_nt: TGTGCCATCAGGCGGGCCAAAGATGAGCAGTTCTTC
j_call: TRBJ1-5; clone_size: few; v_call: TRBV20-1; d_call: .; cdr3_aa: CSAKVRGRDFRPQHF; cdr3_nt: TGCAGTGCTAAAGTTAGAGGCAGGGACTTTCGTCCCCAGCATTTT
j_call: TRBJ2-3; clone_size: many; v_call: TRBV4-3; d_call: .; cdr3_aa: CASSQEQVTDTQYF; cdr3_nt: TGCGCCAGCAGCCAAGAACAGGTCACAGATACGCAGTATTTT
j_call: TRBJ2-2; clone_size: .; v_call: TRBV29-1; d_call: .; cdr3_aa: CSAADRNPNTGELFF; cdr3_nt: TGCAGCGCTGCGGACCGGAACCCAAACACCGGGGAGCTGTTTTTT
j_call: TRBJ2-3; clone_size: few; v_call: TRBV2; d_call: .; cdr3_aa: CASREPGLGWADTQYF; cdr3_nt: TGTGCCAGCAGGGAACCAGGGTTAGGGTGGGCAGATACGCAGTATTTT
j_call: TRBJ1-6; clone_size: many; v_call: TRBV4-1; d_call: TRBD1; cdr3_aa: CASSQDIRGHSPLHF; cdr3_nt: TGCGCCAGCAGCCAAGATATCAGGGGGCATTCACCCCTCCACTTT
j_call: TRBJ2-6; clone_size: few; v_call: TRBV10-3; d_call: TRBD2; cdr3_aa: CAISKAGGPGANVLTF; cdr3_nt: TGTGCCATCAGCAAGGCGGGGGGTCCTGGGGCCAACGTCCTGACTTTC
j_call: TRBJ1-1; clone_size: many; v_call: TRBV7-9; d_call: .; cdr3_aa: CASSSPSPAFF; cdr3_nt: TGTGCCAGCAGCTCTCCCAGTCCAGCTTTCTTT
j_call: TRBJ1-2; clone_size: .; v_call: TRBV9; d_call: .; cdr3_aa: CASSVWGLDGYTF; cdr3_nt: TGTGCCAGCAGCGTTTGGGGGTTAGATGGCTACACCTTC
j_call: TRBJ1-1; clone_size: .; v_call: TRBV9; d_call: .; cdr3_aa: CASSVGRIGSEAFF; cdr3_nt: TGTGCCAGCAGCGTAGGTCGCATCGGGTCTGAAGCTTTCTTT
j_call: TRBJ1-2; clone_size: many; v_call: TRBV6-2/TRBV6-3; d_call: .; cdr3_aa: CASSRTLYGYTF; cdr3_nt: TGTGCCAGCAGTCGGACGTTATATGGCTACACCTTC
j_call: TRBJ1-1; clone_size: many; v_call: TRBV3-1; d_call: .; cdr3_aa: CASSRLQGTEAFF; cdr3_nt: TGTGCCAGCAGCCGGCTCCAGGGGACTGAAGCTTTCTTT
j_call: TRBJ2-3; clone_size: many; v_call: TRBV11-2; d_call: .; cdr3_aa: CASSLDLLRTDTQYF; cdr3_nt: TGTGCCAGCAGCTTAGATCTCCTCCGCACAGATACGCAGTATTTT
j_call: TRBJ2-1; clone_size: many; v_call: TRBV6-1; d_call: TRBD2; cdr3_aa: CASVLAGFVNEQFF; cdr3_nt: TGTGCCAGCGTGCTAGCGGGTTTTGTCAATGAGCAGTTCTTC